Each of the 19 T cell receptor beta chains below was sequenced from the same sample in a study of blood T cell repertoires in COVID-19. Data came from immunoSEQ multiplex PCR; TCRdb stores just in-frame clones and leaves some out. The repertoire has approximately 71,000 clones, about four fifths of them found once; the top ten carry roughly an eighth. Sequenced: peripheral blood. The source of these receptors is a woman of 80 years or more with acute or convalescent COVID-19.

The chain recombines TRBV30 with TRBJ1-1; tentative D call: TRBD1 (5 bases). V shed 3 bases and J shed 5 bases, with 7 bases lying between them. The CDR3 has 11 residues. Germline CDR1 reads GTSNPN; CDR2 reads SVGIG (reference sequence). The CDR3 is CAWRGGTEAFF. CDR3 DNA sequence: TGTGCCTGGAGGGGGGGGACTGAAGCTTTCTTT.

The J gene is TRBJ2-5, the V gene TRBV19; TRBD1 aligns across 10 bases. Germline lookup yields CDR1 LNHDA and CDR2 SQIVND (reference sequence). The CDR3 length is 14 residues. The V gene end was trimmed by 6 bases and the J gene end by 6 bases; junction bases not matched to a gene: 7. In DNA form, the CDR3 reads TGTGCCAGTAGAAGAGGACAGGGGGTAAAGACCCAGTACTTC. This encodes CASRRGQGVKTQYF.

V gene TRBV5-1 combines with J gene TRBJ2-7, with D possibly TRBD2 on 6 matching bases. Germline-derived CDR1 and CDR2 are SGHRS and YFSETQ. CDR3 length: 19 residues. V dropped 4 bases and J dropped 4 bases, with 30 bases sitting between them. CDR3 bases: TGCGCCAGCAGCGCTCGGACAAGTCTGGGACTGACTGGGTCTTACGAGCAGTACTTC. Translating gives CASSARTSLGLTGSYEQYF.

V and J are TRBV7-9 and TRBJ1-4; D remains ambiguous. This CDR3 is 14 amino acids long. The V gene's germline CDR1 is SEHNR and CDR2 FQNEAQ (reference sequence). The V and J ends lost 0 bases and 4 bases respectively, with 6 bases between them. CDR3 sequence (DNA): TGTGCCAGCAGCTTAGCCCCACATAATGAAAAACTGTTTTTT. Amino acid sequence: CASSLAPHNEKLFF.

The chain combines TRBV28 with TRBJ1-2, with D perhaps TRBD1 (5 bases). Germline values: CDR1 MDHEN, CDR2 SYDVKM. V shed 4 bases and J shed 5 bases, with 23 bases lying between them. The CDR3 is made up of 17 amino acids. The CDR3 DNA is TGTGCCAGCAGTTCGGGGGGTGGGGCAGCCTCTCTTTATGGCTACACCTTC. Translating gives CASSSGGGAASLYGYTF.

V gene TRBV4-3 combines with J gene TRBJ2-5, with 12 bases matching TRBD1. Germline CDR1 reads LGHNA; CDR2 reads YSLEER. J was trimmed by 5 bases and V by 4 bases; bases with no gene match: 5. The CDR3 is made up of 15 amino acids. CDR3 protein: CASSLGTGGLETQYF. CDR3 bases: TGCGCCAGCAGCCTGGGGACAGGGGGCTTGGAGACCCAGTACTTC.

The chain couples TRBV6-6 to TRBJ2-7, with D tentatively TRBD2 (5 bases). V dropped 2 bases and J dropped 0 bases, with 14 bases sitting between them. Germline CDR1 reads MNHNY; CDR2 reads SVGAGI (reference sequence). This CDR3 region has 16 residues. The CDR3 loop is CASSYLTGWGSYEQYF. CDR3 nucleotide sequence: TGTGCCAGCAGTTACCTAACGGGGTGGGGCTCCTACGAGCAGTACTTC.

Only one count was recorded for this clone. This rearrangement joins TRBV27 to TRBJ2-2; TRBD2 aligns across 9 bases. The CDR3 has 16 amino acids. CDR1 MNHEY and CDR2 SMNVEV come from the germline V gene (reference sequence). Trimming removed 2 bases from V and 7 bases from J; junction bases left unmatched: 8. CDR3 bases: TGTGCCAGCAGTTTAATAGCGGGAGTTATAGGCGGGGAGCTGTTTTTT. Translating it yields CASSLIAGVIGGELFF.

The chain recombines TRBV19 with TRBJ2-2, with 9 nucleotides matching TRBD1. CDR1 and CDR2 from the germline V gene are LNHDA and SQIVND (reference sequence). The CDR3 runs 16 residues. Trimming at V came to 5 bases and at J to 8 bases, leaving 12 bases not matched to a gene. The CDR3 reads CASSSPRDRAPGELFF. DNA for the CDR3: TGTGCCAGTAGTTCTCCCCGGGACAGGGCCCCAGGGGAGCTGTTTTTT.

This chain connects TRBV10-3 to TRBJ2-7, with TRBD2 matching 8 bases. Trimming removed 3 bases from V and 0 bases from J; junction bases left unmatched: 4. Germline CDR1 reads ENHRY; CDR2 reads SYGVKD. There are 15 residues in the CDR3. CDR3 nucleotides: TGTGCCATCAGTGAATTAAGCGGGAGCTCCTACGAGCAGTACTTC. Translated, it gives CAISELSGSSYEQYF.

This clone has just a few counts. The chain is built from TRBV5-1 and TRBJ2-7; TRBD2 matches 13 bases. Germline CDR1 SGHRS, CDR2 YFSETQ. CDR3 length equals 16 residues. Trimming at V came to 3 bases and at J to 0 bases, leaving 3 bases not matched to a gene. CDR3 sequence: CASSSGLAGTSYEQYF. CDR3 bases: TGCGCCAGCAGCTCGGGACTAGCGGGGACCTCCTACGAGCAGTACTTC.

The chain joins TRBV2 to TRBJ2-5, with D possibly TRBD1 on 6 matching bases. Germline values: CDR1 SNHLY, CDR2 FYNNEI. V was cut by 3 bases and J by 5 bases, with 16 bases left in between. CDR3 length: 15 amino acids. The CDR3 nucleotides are TGTGCCAGCAGTGATAAAGGCAGGGGACGGGAGACCCAGTACTTC. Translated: CASSDKGRGRETQYF. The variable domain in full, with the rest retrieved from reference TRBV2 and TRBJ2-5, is EPEVTQTPSHQVTQMGQEVILRCVPISNHLYFYWYRQILGQKVEFLVSFYNNEISEKSEIFDDQFSVERPDGSNFTLKIRSTKLEDSAMYFCASSDKGRGRETQYFGPGTRLLVL.

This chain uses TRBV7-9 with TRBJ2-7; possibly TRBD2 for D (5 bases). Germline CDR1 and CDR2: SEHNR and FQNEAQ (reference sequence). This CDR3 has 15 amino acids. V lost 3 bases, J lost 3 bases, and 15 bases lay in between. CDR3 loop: CASSFPVGEGYEQYF. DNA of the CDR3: TGTGCCAGCAGCTTCCCGGTGGGAGAAGGCTACGAGCAGTACTTC.

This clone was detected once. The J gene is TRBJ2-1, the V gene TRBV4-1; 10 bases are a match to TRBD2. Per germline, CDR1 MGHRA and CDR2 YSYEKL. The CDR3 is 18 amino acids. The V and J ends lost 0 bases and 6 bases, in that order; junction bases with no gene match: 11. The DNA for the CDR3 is TGCGCCAGCAGCCAAGAAATGGTTGGTAGCGGGAGGTTCAATGAGCAGTTCTTC. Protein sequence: CASSQEMVGSGRFNEQFF.

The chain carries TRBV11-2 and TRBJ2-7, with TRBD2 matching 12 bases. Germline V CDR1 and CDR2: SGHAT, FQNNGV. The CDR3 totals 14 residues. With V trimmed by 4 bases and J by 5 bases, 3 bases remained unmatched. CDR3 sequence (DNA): TGTGCCAGCAGCTCTAGCGGGAGGGCCCACGAGCAGTACTTC. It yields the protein CASSSSGRAHEQYF.

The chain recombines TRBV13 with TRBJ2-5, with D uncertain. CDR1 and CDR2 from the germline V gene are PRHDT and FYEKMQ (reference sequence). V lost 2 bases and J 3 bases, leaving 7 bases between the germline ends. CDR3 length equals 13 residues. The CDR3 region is CASSLIFEETQYF. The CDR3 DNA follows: TGTGCCAGCAGCTTAATCTTCGAAGAGACCCAGTACTTC. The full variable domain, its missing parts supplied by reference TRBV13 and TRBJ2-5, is AAGVIQSPRHLIKEKRETATLKCYPIPRHDTVYWYQQGPGQDPQFLISFYEKMQSDKGSIPDRFSAQQFSDYHSELNMSSLELGDSALYFCASSLIFEETQYFGPGTRLLVL.

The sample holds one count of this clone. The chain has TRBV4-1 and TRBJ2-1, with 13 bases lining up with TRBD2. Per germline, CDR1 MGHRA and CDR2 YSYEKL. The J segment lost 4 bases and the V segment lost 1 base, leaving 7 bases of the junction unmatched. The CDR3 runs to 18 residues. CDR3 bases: TGCGCCAGCAGCCAAGCGGTAGGGACTAGCGGGAAGTACAATGAGCAGTTCTTC. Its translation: CASSQAVGTSGKYNEQFF.

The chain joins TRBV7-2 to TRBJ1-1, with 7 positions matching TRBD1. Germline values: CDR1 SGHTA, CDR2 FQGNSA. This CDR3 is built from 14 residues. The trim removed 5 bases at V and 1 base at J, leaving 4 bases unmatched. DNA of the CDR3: TGTGCCAGCAGCCGGCCAGGGGGGAACACTGAAGCTTTCTTT. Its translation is CASSRPGGNTEAFF. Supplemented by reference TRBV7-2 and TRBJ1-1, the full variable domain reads GAGVSQSPSNKVTEKGKDVELRCDPISGHTALYWYRQSLGQGLEFLIYFQGNSAPDKSGLPSDRFSAERTGGSVSTLTIQRTQQEDSAVYLCASSRPGGNTEAFFGQGTRLTVV.

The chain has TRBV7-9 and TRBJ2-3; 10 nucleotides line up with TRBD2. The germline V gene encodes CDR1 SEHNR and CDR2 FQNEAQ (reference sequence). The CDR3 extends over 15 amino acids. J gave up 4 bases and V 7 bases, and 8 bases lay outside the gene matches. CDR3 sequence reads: CASTRAGGRADTQYF. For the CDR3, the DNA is TGTGCCAGCACCCGAGCGGGAGGGAGGGCAGATACGCAGTATTTT. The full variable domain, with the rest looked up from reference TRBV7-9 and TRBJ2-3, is DTGVSQNPRHKITKRGQNVTFRCDPISEHNRLYWYRQTLGQGPEFLTYFQNEAQLEKSRLLSDRFSAERPKGSFSTLEIQRTEQGDSAMYLCASTRAGGRADTQYFGPGTRLTVL.